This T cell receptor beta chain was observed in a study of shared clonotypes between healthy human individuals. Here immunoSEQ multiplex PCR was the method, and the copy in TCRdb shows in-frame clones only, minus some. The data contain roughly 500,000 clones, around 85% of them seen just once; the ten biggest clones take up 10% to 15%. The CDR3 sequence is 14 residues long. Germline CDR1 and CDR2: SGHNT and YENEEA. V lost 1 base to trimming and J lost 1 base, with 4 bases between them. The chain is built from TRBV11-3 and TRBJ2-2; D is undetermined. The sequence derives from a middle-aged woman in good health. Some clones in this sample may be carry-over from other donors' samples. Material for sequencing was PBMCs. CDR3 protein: CASSLAENTGELFF. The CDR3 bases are TGTGCCAGCAGCTTAGCGGAGAACACCGGGGAGCTGTTTTTT. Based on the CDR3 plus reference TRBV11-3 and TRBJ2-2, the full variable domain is EAGVVQSPRYKIIEKKQPVAFWCNPISGHNTLYWYLQNLGQGPELLIRYENEEAVDDSQLPKDRFSAERLKGVDSTLKIQPAELGDSAVYLCASSLAENTGELFFGEGSRLTVL.